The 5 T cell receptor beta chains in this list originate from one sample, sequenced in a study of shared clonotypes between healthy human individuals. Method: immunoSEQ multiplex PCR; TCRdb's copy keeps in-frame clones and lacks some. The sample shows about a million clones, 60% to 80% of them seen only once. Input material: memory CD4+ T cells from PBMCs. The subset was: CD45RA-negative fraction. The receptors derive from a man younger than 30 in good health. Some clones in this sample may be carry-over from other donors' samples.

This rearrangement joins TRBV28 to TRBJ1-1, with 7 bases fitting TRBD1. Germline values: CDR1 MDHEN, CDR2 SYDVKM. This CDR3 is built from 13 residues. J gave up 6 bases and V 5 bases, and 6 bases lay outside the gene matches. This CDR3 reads CASSLTGFAEAFF. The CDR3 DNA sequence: TGTGCCAGCAGTCTGACAGGGTTCGCTGAAGCTTTCTTT.

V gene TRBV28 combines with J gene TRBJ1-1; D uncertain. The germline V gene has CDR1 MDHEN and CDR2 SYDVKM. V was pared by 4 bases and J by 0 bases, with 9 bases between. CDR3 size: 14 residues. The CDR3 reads CASSYGRVNTEAFF. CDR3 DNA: TGTGCCAGCAGTTACGGAAGGGTGAACACTGAAGCTTTCTTT.

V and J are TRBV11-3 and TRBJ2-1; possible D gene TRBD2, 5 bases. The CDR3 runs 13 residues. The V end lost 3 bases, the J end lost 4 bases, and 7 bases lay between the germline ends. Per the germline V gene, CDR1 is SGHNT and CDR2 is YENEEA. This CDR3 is CASSLEVYNEQFF. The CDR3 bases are TGTGCCAGCAGCTTGGAGGTGTACAATGAGCAGTTCTTC.

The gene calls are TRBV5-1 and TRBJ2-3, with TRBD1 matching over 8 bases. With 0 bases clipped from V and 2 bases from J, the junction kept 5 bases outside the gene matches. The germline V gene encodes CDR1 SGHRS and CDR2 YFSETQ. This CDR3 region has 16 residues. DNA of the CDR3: TGCGCCAGCAGCTTGGAGAGGACAGGGAACACAGATACGCAGTATTTT. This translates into CASSLERTGNTDTQYF.

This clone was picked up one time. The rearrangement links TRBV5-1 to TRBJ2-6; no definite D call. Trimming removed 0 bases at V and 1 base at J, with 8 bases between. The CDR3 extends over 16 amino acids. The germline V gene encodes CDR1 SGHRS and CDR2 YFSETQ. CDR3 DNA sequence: TGCGCCAGCAGCTTGGGCGGCACATCTGGGGCCAACGTCCTGACTTTC. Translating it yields CASSLGGTSGANVLTF. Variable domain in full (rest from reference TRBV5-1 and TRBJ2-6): KAGVTQTPRYLIKTRGQQVTLSCSPISGHRSVSWYQQTPGQGLQFLFEYFSETQRNKGNFPGRFSGRQFSNSRSEMNVSTLELGDSALYLCASSLGGTSGANVLTFGAGSRLTVL.